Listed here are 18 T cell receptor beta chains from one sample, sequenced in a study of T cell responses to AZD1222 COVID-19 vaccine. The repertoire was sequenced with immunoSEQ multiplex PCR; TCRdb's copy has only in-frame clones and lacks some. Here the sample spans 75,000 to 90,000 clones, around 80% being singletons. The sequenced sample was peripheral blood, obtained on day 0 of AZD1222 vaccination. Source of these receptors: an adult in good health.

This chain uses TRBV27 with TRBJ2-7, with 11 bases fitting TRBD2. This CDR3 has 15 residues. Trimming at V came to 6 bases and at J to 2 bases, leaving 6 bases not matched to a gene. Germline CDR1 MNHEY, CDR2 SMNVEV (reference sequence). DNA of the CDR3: TGTGCCAGCAGGGGAGCTAGCGGGAGGCCCTACGAGCAGTACTTC. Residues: CASRGASGRPYEQYF.

The CDR3 reads CASRTLYKDRGNYGYTF. The DNA for the CDR3 is TGTGCCAGCAGAACCCTATATAAGGACAGGGGGAACTATGGCTACACCTTC. This chain connects TRBV27 to TRBJ1-2, with TRBD1 matching over 10 bases. With V trimmed by 6 bases and J by 2 bases, 12 bases remained unmatched. This CDR3 spans 17 amino acids. Germline V lookup: CDR1 MNHEY, CDR2 SMNVEV (reference sequence).

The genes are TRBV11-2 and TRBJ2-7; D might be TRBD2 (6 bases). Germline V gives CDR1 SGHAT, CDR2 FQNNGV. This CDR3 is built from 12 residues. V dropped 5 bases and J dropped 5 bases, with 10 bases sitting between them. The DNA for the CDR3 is TGTGCCAGCAGCCCCACGGGGGACGAGCAGTACTTC. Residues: CASSPTGDEQYF.

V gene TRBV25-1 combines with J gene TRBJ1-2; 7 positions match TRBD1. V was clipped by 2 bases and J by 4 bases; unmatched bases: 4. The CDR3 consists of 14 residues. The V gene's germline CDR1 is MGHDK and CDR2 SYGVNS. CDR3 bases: TGTGCCAGCAGTGAACGGGACAGATCCTATGGCTACACCTTC. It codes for CASSERDRSYGYTF.

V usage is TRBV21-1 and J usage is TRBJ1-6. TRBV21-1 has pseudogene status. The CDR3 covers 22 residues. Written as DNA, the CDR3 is TGTGCCAGCACCAAAAGACGTGGGAGGACAGTTTCATTAGACTCCTATAATTCACCCCTCCACTTT. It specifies CASTKRRGRTVSLDSYNSPLHF.

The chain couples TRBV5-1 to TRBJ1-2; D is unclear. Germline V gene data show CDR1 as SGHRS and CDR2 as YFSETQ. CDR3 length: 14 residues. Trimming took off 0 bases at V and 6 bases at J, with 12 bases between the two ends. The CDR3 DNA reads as TGCGCCAGCAGCTTGGTGGCAGGCGGTGATGGCTACACCTTC. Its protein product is CASSLVAGGDGYTF.

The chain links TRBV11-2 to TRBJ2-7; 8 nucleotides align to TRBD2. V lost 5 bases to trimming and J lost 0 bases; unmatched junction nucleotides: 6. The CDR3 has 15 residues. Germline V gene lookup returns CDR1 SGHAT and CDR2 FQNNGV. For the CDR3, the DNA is TGTGCCAGCAGCCTTAATAGCGGGACCTCCTACGAGCAGTACTTC. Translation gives CASSLNSGTSYEQYF.

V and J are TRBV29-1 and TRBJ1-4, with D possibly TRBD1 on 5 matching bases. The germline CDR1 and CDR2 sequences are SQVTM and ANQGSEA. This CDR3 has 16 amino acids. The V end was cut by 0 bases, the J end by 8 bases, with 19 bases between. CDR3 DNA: TGCAGCGTTGAAGATTCCGGGGGAGGAGAAGTGGAAAAACTGTTTTTT. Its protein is CSVEDSGGGEVEKLFF.

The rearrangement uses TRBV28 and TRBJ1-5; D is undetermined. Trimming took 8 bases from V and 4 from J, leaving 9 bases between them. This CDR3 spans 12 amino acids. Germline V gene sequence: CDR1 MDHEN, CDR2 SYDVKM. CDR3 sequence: CASAVQNQPQHF. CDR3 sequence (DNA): TGTGCCAGCGCAGTACAAAATCAGCCCCAGCATTTT.

CDR3 residues: CASSTPGTSGLETQYF. As DNA, the CDR3 is TGTGCCAGCAGCACCCCCGGGACTAGCGGTTTAGAGACCCAGTACTTC. The chain has TRBV6-2 or TRBV6-3 and TRBJ2-5; 11 positions agree with TRBD2. The germline CDR1 and CDR2 sequences are MNHEY and SVGEGT. V lost 6 bases to trimming and J lost 4 bases; unmatched junction nucleotides: 10. This CDR3 region has 16 residues.

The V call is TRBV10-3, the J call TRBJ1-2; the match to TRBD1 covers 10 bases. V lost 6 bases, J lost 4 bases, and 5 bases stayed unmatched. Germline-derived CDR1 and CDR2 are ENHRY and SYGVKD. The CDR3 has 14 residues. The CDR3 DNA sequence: TGTGCCATCAGAGGACAGGGGGGAGGCTATGGCTACACCTTC. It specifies CAIRGQGGGYGYTF.

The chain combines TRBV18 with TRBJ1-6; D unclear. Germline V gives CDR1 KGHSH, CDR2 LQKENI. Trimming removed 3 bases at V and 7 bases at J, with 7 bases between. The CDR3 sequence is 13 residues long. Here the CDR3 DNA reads TGTGCCAGCTCACCGGCCTCCAATTCACCCCTCCACTTT. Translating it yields CASSPASNSPLHF.

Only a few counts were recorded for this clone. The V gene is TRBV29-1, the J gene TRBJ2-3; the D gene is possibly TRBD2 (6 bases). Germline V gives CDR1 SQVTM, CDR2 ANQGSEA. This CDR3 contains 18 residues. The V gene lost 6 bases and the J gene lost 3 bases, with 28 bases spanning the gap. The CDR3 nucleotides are TGCAGCGTCCAACTAACTTTCGGCGGCGGGATGGGAACAGATACGCAGTATTTT. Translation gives CSVQLTFGGGMGTDTQYF.

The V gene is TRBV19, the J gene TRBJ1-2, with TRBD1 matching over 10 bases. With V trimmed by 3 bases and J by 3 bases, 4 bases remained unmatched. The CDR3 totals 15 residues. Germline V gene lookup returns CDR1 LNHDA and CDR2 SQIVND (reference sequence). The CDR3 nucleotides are TGTGCCAGTAGTATTGACAGGGGGCGCGACTATGGCTACACCTTC. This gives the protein CASSIDRGRDYGYTF.

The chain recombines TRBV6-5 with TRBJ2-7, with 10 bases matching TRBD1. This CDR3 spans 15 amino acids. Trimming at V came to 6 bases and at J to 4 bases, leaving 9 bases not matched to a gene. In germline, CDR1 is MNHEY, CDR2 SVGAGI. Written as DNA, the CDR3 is TGTGCCAGCAGAACCGGGACAGGGGATTCGTACGAGCAGTACTTC. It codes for CASRTGTGDSYEQYF.

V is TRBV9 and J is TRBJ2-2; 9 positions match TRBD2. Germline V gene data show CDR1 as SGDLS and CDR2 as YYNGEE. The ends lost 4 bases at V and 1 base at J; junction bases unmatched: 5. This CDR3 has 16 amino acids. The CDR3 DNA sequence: TGTGCCAGCAGCCAGACTAGCGGATTGAACACCGGGGAGCTGTTTTTT. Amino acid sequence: CASSQTSGLNTGELFF.

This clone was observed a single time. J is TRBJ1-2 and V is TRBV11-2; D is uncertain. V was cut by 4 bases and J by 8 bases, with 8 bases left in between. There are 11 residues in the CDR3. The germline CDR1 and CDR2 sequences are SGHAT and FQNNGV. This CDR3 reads CASSSTKGYTF. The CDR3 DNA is TGTGCCAGCAGCTCGACGAAGGGCTACACCTTC.

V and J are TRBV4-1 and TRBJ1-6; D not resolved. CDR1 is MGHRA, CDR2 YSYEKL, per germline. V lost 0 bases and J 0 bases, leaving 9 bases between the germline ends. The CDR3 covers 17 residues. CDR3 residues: CASSQESQSSYNSPLHF. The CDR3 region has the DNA TGCGCCAGCAGCCAAGAAAGCCAAAGCTCCTATAATTCACCCCTCCACTTT.